This TCR beta chain is drawn from a study of blood T cell repertoires in COVID-19. Study at large: Samples came from the United States, Italy and Spain, spanning acute and convalescent COVID-19. T cells, B-cell-depleted T cells, or PBMCs supplied cDNA or gDNA.

Original data processing: Counts of nucleated cells, estimated from reference gene primer amplification, were obtained. Libraries were prepared by immunoSEQ multiplex PCR; TCRdb keeps only in-frame clonotypes and omits some of them. V and J calls and clone size follow that table, whereas D and trimming were derived from the DNA. The repertoire consists of around 140,000 clones, with 80% to 90% occurring once and the leading ten covering about 6.5%. Germline-derived CDR1 and CDR2 are GTSNPN and SVGIG (reference sequence). The ends lost 2 bases at V and 1 base at J; junction bases unmatched: 8. The CDR3 sequence is 17 residues long.

This chain joins TRBV30 and TRBJ2-2; 9 bases align to TRBD2. The receptor was isolated from a man at least 80 years old with acute or convalescent COVID-19. Material for sequencing was peripheral blood. CDR3 sequence: CAWSSGLAGRNTGELFF. Written as DNA, the CDR3 is TGTGCCTGGAGTTCAGGGCTAGCGGGACGGAACACCGGGGAGCTGTTTTTT.